Each of the 15 T cell receptor beta chains below was sequenced from the same sample in a study of technical replicates of blood from a handful of donors. Only in-frame clones appear in the TCRdb table, and some are missing; sequencing was by immunoSEQ multiplex PCR. The sample has roughly 74,000 clones, 90% to 95% seen once. The sample comprised T cells isolated from PBMCs. The receptors originated from a human donor in good health.

This rearrangement joins TRBV10-3 to TRBJ2-7, with TRBD2 as a possible D gene (5 bases). The CDR3 extends over 16 amino acids. Trimming took off 0 bases at V and 0 bases at J, with 12 bases between the two ends. CDR1 and CDR2 from the germline V gene are ENHRY and SYGVKD. The DNA for the CDR3 is TGTGCCATCAGTGAGTCAGCGGCGGTTGGCTCCTACGAGCAGTACTTC. It encodes CAISESAAVGSYEQYF.

The chain links TRBV28 to TRBJ1-5; 7 bases line up with TRBD1. CDR3 length: 15 residues. The germline gives CDR1 MDHEN, CDR2 SYDVKM. Trimming at V came to 5 bases and at J to 2 bases, leaving 6 bases not matched to a gene. DNA of the CDR3: TGTGCCAGCAGTCATACAGGGGAAGGCAATCAGCCCCAGCATTTT. It encodes CASSHTGEGNQPQHF.

V and J are TRBV7-2 and TRBJ1-2; D is perhaps TRBD1 (6 bases). Germline CDR1 is SGHTA and CDR2 is FQGNSA. The ends were cut back, 5 bases at V and 7 bases at J, with 17 bases in the middle. This CDR3 has 14 amino acids. The chain's CDR3 is CASSLQGQSLGYTF. The CDR3 coding sequence is TGTGCCAGCAGCCTGCAAGGACAGAGTCTTGGCTACACCTTC.

Here the CDR3 reads CASSLVSSGRGRDNEQFF. For the CDR3, the DNA is TGCGCCAGCAGCTTGGTGTCCAGCGGGAGGGGACGTGACAATGAGCAGTTCTTC. The rearrangement uses TRBV5-1 and TRBJ2-1; 10 positions agree with TRBD2. The CDR3 loop spans 18 amino acids. Germline trimming cut 0 bases from V and 5 bases from J; bases unmatched to any gene: 11. Germline-derived CDR1 and CDR2 are SGHRS and YFSETQ.

The chain recombines TRBV7-2 with TRBJ2-5; D ambiguous. The germline V and J ends were trimmed by 1 base and 1 base, with 10 bases remaining between them. Germline CDR1 is SGHTA and CDR2 is FQGNSA. The CDR3 has 15 residues. CDR3 DNA: TGTGCCAGCAGCTTAGACTATCAACGCCAAGAGACCCAGTACTTC. It codes for CASSLDYQRQETQYF.

This rearrangement joins TRBV18 to TRBJ2-7; 10 nucleotides align to TRBD2. Trimming at V came to 1 base and at J to 2 bases, leaving 8 bases not matched to a gene. The germline gives CDR1 KGHSH, CDR2 LQKENI. The CDR3 runs to 17 residues. Written as DNA, the CDR3 is TGTGCCAGCTCACCACGATCTAGCGGGAGTACAACCTACGAGCAGTACTTC. It codes for CASSPRSSGSTTYEQYF.

The chain uses TRBV29-1 and TRBJ1-2, with no clear D. Germline V gene data show CDR1 as SQVTM and CDR2 as ANQGSEA. The CDR3 is 13 residues long. Trimming removed 1 base from V and 4 bases from J, with 10 bases in between. In nucleotides, the CDR3 is TGCAGCGTTGAAGTCGATCCGGGCTATGGCTACACCTTC. Translating gives CSVEVDPGYGYTF.

The chain joins TRBV27 to TRBJ2-7; TRBD1 aligns across 8 bases. Per the germline V gene, CDR1 is MNHEY and CDR2 is SMNVEV (reference sequence). This CDR3 contains 14 residues. Germline trimming cut 6 bases from V and 3 bases from J; bases unmatched to any gene: 7. CDR3 sequence: CASSTTGALYEQYF. CDR3 bases: TGTGCCAGCAGCACGACAGGGGCACTCTACGAGCAGTACTTC.

The J gene is TRBJ2-1, the V gene TRBV9; TRBD2 might be the D (5 bases). The V end was cut by 4 bases, the J end by 0 bases, with 11 bases between. The CDR3 covers 15 residues. Germline loops: CDR1 SGDLS, CDR2 YYNGEE. CDR3 DNA sequence: TGTGCCAGCAGCAAGACTGGGAGCTCCTACAATGAGCAGTTCTTC. The encoded protein is CASSKTGSSYNEQFF.

The V gene is TRBV15, the J gene TRBJ2-3, with 7 bases fitting TRBD2. Trimming removed 1 base from V and 8 bases from J; junction bases left unmatched: 3. CDR1 LNHNV and CDR2 YYDKDF come from the germline V gene (reference sequence). The CDR3 covers 13 residues. The CDR3 is CATSRVGGSTQYF. The CDR3, as DNA: TGTGCCACCAGCAGAGTGGGGGGGAGTACGCAGTATTTT.

The chain links TRBV4-1 to TRBJ2-7, with TRBD2 matching 7 bases. There are 14 residues in the CDR3. V lost 0 bases to trimming and J lost 3 bases; unmatched junction nucleotides: 2. Germline values: CDR1 MGHRA, CDR2 YSYEKL. CDR3 sequence: CASSQETSHYEQYF. Here the CDR3 DNA reads TGCGCCAGCAGCCAAGAGACTAGCCACTACGAGCAGTACTTC.

This rearrangement joins TRBV10-1 to TRBJ2-2; 7 bases are shared with TRBD1. Germline assignment: CDR1 WNHNN and CDR2 SYGVQD (reference sequence). V shed 4 bases, J shed 4 bases, and the junction held 9 bases outside the gene matches. The CDR3 loop spans 16 amino acids. This chain's CDR3 is CASSVRGPYPTGELFF. The CDR3 coding sequence is TGCGCCAGCAGTGTTAGGGGGCCTTACCCCACCGGGGAGCTGTTTTTT.

This clone showed up just once. The chain is built from TRBV5-1 and TRBJ2-5; TRBD2 aligns across 8 bases. Unmatched junction bases numbered 6, after V lost 0 bases and J lost 2 bases. Germline loops: CDR1 SGHRS, CDR2 YFSETQ. The CDR3 length is 16 residues. The CDR3 DNA is TGCGCCAGCAGCTTGGCACCACTAGCGGTTCAAGAGACCCAGTACTTC. Protein product: CASSLAPLAVQETQYF.

The rearrangement uses TRBV5-8 and TRBJ1-1; 9 bases are a match to TRBD1. The CDR3 contains 15 residues. CDR1 and CDR2 from the germline V gene are SGHTS and YDEGEE. The V gene end was trimmed by 0 bases and the J gene end by 4 bases; junction bases not matched to a gene: 4. CDR3 nucleotides: TGTGCCAGCAGCTTGGAGGGGACAGGGACCACTGAAGCTTTCTTT. It translates to CASSLEGTGTTEAFF.

The chain is built from TRBV19 and TRBJ1-1; possibly TRBD1 for D (6 bases). The V gene lost 4 bases and the J gene lost 0 bases, with 12 bases spanning the gap. Germline CDR1 LNHDA, CDR2 SQIVND (reference sequence). This CDR3 is built from 15 residues. In DNA, the CDR3 is TGTGCCAGTAGTACAGCGACAGGAGTGAACACTGAAGCTTTCTTT. Protein: CASSTATGVNTEAFF.